This TCR beta chain was captured in a study of response to subunit inactivated influenza vaccine. Overall study findings and caveats: Authors suggested each seasonal influenza vaccination recruits few new T cells.

From the RT-PCR reads, TCRdb called clonotypes with MiXCR, one entry per CDR3 protein. The repertoire holds under 200,000 distinct CDR3 sequences, with approximately 12% as singletons. J lost 2 bases, V lost 0 bases, and 4 bases had no gene match. The CDR3 sequence is 15 residues long. Germline V gene sequence: CDR1 SEHNR, CDR2 FQNEAQ (reference sequence). Remarks on this clonotype: Its antigen remains unknown.

The data also belong to a second study, concerning T cells expressing NK-cell markers. That paper adds: It was by 5'RACE template switching with UMIs that TCR beta cDNA was made. Eight donors were sequenced, seven testing HCMV-seropositive and one testing seronegative. The authors applied an anti-gamma-delta TCR antibody in several experiments, and it restricted sorting to alpha-beta TCR T cells.

The receptor was isolated from a man aged 50-59 years who received an inactivated influenza vaccine. Sample: CD8+ T cells sorted from PBMCs, taken less than 13 days after vaccination. This chain joins TRBV7-9 and TRBJ2-7; 7 positions match TRBD1. The CDR3 DNA follows: TGTGCCAGCAGCTTAGCGAGGGACAGAGCCTACGAGCAGTACTTC. It is translated as CASSLARDRAYEQYF.